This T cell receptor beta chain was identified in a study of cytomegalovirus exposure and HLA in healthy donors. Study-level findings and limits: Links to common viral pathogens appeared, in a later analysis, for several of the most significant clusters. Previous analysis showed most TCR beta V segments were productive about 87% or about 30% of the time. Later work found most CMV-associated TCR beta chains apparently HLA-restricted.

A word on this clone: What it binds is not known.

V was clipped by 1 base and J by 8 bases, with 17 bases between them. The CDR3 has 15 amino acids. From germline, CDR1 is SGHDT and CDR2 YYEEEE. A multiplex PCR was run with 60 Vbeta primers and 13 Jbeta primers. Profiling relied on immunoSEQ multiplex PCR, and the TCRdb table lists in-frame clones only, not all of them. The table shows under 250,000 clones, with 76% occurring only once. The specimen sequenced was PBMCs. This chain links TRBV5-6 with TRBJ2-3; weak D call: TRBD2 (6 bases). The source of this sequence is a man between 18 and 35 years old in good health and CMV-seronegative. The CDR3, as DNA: TGTGCCAGCAGCTTGTGGGAGGCAGCGGCAGGTACGCAGTATTTT. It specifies CASSLWEAAAGTQYF.